This paragraph covers one TCR beta chain sequence. This sample is drawn from a study of early T cells in non-severe SARS-CoV-2 infection. TCRdb recomputed calls from the 5' RACE reads with MiXCR, one row per CDR3 protein. The profile shows approximately 57,000 distinct CDR3 sequences, under 15% of them singletons. Specimen: whole blood. This TCR was recovered from an adult who was a healthcare worker with PCR-confirmed SARS-CoV-2 infection or an uninfected control (not recorded which).

CDR3 coding DNA: TGCGCCAGCAGCCAAGATCGGGTGGGGGCGATGCAAGAGACCCAGTACTTC. Amino acid sequence: CASSQDRVGAMQETQYF. The chain recombines TRBV4-3 with TRBJ2-5, with D maybe TRBD1 (6 bases). Between the trimmed V and J ends, which lost 0 bases and 2 bases, there was a span of 16 bases. The CDR3 has 17 amino acids. The V gene's germline CDR1 is LGHNA and CDR2 YSLEER.